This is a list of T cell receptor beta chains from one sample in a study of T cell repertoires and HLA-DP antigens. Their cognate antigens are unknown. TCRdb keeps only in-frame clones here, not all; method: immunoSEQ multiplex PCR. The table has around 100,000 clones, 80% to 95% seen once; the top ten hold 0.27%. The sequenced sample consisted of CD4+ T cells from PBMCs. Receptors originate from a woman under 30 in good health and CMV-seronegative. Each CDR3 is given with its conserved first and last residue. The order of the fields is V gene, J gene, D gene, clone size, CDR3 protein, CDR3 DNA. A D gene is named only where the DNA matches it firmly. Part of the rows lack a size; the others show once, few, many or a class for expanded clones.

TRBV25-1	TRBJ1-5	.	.	CASSKGQSNQPQHF	TGTGCCAGCAGTAAAGGACAGAGCAATCAGCCCCAGCATTTT
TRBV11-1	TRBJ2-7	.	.	CASSLVGVGGQRSEQYF	TGTGCCAGCAGCTTAGTTGGCGTGGGGGGGCAAAGGAGCGAGCAGTACTTC
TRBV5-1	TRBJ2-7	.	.	CASSLETGAYEQYF	TGCGCCAGCAGCTTGGAGACAGGAGCCTACGAGCAGTACTTC
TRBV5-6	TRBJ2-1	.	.	CASSSDPGSLGEQFF	TGTGCCAGCAGCTCCGACCCCGGGAGTTTAGGTGAGCAGTTCTTC
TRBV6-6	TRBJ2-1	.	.	CASRDAGLYKYNEQFF	TGTGCCAGCAGAGACGCCGGACTATACAAATACAATGAGCAGTTCTTC
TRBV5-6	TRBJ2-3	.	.	CASSQLKSSGMSDTQYF	TGTGCCAGCAGCCAACTCAAATCCTCAGGGATGTCAGATACGCAGTATTTT
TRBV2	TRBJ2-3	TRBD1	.	CASSKDRGATDTQYF	TGTGCCAGCAGTAAGGACAGGGGGGCCACAGATACGCAGTATTTT
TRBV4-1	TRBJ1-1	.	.	CASSQVPIMNTEAFF	TGCGCCAGCAGCCAAGTACCCATAATGAACACTGAAGCTTTCTTT
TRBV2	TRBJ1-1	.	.	CASSVGGQRVNTEAFF	TGTGCCAGCAGTGTAGGCGGACAAAGAGTAAACACTGAAGCTTTCTTT
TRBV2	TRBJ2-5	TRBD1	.	CASSDRQGQETQYF	TGTGCCAGCAGTGATAGACAGGGACAAGAGACCCAGTACTTC
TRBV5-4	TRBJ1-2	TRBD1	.	CASSLENRGYGYTF	TGTGCCAGCAGCTTGGAAAACAGGGGTTATGGCTACACCTTC
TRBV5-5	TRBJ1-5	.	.	CASSTKGDQPQHF	TGTGCCAGCAGCACTAAGGGGGACCAGCCCCAGCATTTT
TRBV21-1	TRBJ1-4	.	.	CASSKPAGPNEKLFF	TGTGCCAGCAGCAAACCGGCAGGACCCAATGAAAAACTGTTTTTT
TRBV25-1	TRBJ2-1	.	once	CASSEYGSGNEQFF	TGTGCCAGCAGTGAATATGGTAGCGGCAATGAGCAGTTCTTC
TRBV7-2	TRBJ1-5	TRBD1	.	CASSLGGDRGPQPQHF	TGTGCCAGCAGCTTAGGAGGGGACAGGGGGCCTCAGCCCCAGCATTTT
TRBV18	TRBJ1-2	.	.	CASSHRNYGYTF	TGTGCCAGCTCACACCGGAACTATGGCTACACCTTC
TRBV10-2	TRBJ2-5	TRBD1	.	CASRDRETQYF	TGCGCCAGCCGGGACAGGGAGACCCAGTACTTC
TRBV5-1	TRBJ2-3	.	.	CASSLIGTDTQYF	TGCGCCAGCAGCTTAATAGGCACAGATACGCAGTATTTT
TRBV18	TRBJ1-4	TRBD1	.	CASSPGQGAEEKLFF	TGTGCCAGCTCACCAGGACAGGGGGCTGAAGAAAAACTGTTTTTT
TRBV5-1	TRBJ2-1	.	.	CASRLRAHNEQFF	TGCGCCAGCAGGTTGCGGGCTCACAATGAGCAGTTCTTC
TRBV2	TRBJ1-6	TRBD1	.	CASRATGGIGSPLHF	TGTGCCAGCAGGGCGACAGGGGGCATTGGTTCACCCCTCCACTTT
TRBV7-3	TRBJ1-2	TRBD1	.	CASSRGTGEGYTF	TGTGCCAGCAGCCGAGGGACAGGGGAAGGCTACACCTTC
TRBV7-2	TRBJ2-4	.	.	CASSLDTNIQYF	TGTGCCAGCAGCTTAGACACAAACATTCAGTACTTC
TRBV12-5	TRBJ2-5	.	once	CASGLGIQETQYF	TGTGCTAGTGGTTTGGGGATTCAAGAGACCCAGTACTTC
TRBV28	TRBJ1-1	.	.	CASSLLGGRNTEAFF	TGTGCCAGCAGTCTACTCGGGGGCCGAAACACTGAAGCTTTCTTT
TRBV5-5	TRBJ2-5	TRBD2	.	CASSTGLAGAETQYF	TGTGCCAGCAGCACCGGACTAGCGGGGGCCGAGACCCAGTACTTC
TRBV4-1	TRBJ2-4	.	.	CASSQDGPGLAKNIQYF	TGCGCCAGCAGCCAAGACGGTCCGGGACTAGCCAAAAACATTCAGTACTTC
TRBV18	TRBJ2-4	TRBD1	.	CASSPPGQGAKNIQYF	TGTGCCAGCTCACCACCGGGACAGGGAGCCAAAAACATTCAGTACTTC
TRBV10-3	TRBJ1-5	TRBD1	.	CAIRSGTGGNQPQHF	TGTGCCATCAGAAGTGGGACAGGGGGGAATCAGCCCCAGCATTTT
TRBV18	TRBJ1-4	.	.	CASSPLAGDGEKLFF	TGTGCCAGCTCACCATTGGCAGGGGACGGTGAAAAACTGTTTTTT
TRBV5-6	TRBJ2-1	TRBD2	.	CASSFGASGVSGDEQFF	TGTGCCAGCAGCTTCGGGGCTAGCGGGGTATCTGGCGATGAGCAGTTCTTC
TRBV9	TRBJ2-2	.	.	CASSRRTNTGELFF	TGTGCCAGCAGCCGACGGACGAACACCGGGGAGCTGTTTTTT
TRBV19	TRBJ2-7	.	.	CASSIGIHYEQYF	TGTGCCAGTAGTATTGGTATTCACTACGAGCAGTACTTC
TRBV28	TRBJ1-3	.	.	CASRDSQGITGNTIYF	TGTGCCAGCAGGGACTCGCAGGGGATCACTGGAAACACCATATATTTT
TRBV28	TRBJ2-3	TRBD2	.	CASSRLAGSTDTQYF	TGTGCCAGCAGTCGACTAGCGGGATCCACAGATACGCAGTATTTT
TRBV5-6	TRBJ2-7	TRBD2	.	CASSWGLAGFAYEQYF	TGTGCCAGCAGCTGGGGACTAGCGGGGTTCGCCTACGAGCAGTACTTC
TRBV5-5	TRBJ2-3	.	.	CASSLSGEPDTQYF	TGTGCCAGCAGCTTGAGTGGGGAACCAGATACGCAGTATTTT
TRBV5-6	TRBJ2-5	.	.	CASSLGRRETQYF	TGTGCCAGCAGCTTGGGTAGGAGGGAGACCCAGTACTTC
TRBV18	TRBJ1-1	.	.	CASSTGTTLNTEAFF	TGTGCCAGCTCCACCGGGACGACTTTGAACACTGAAGCTTTCTTT
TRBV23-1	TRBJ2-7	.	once	CASSQSVTSRHEQYF	TGCGCCAGCAGTCAATCGGTTACTAGCCGCCACGAGCAGTACTTC
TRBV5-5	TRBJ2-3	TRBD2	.	CASSLAIAGASRDTQYF	TGTGCCAGCAGCTTGGCCATAGCGGGAGCCTCACGAGATACGCAGTATTTT
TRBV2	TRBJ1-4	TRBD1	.	CASSRQGTATNEKLFF	TGTGCCAGCAGCAGACAGGGGACGGCAACTAATGAAAAACTGTTTTTT
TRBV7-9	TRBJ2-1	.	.	CASSLHVRGASSYNEQFF	TGTGCCAGCAGCTTACACGTCAGGGGGGCAAGCTCCTACAATGAGCAGTTCTTC